The T cell receptor (beta chain) under discussion was sequenced for a study of blood T cell repertoires in COVID-19. This clone is a singleton in its sample. Per the authors' pipeline: Researchers report that nucleated cell counts were estimated from reference gene primer amplification. Assay used: immunoSEQ multiplex PCR; TCRdb lists only in-frame clones, some missing. V and J calls and clone size are given by that table; D and trimming were obtained from the DNA. The sample has approximately 100,000 clones, more than 90% seen once. Input material: peripheral blood. The TCR sequence derives from a man aged 65 to 79 with acute or convalescent COVID-19.

CDR3 sequence (DNA): TGTGCCAGCAGTTACTCGACAAGGAAGAACACTGAAGCTTTCTTT. Its protein is CASSYSTRKNTEAFF. V and J are TRBV6-5 and TRBJ1-1; D unresolved. Germline lookup yields CDR1 MNHEY and CDR2 SVGAGI. The CDR3 totals 15 residues. The V gene lost 0 bases and the J gene lost 1 base, with 9 bases spanning the gap.